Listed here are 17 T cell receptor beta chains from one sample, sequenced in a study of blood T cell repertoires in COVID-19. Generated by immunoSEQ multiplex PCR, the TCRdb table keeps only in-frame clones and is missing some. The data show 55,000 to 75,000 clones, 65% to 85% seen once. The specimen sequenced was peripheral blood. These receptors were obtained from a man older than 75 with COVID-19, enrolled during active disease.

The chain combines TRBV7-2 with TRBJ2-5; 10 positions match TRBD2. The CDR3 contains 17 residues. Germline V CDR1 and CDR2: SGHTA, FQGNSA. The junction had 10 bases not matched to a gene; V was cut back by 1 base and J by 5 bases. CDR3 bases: TGTGCCAGCAGCTTAGGGAGGGCTAGCGGGAGCTATGAGACCCAGTACTTC. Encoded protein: CASSLGRASGSYETQYF.

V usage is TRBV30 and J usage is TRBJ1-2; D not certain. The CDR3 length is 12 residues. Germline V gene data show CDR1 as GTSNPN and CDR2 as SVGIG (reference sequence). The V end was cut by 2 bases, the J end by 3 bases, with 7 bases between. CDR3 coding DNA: TGTGCCTGGAGTCTATCGGACTATGGCTACACCTTC. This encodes CAWSLSDYGYTF.

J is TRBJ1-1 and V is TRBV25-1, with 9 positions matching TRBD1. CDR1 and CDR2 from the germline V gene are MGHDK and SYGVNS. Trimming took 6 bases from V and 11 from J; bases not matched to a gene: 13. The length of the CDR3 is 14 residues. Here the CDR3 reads CASRDPGTGKAAFF. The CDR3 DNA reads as TGTGCCAGCAGGGATCCCGGGACAGGGAAGGCGGCTTTCTTT.

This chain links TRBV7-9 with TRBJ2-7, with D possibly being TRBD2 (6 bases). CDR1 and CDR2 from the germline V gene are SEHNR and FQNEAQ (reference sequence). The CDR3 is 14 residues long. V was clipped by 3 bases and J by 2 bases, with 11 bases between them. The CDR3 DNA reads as TGTGCCAGCAGCTTCGCGGGGATAACCTACGAGCAGTACTTC. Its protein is CASSFAGITYEQYF. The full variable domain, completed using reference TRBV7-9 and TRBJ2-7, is DTGVSQNPRHKITKRGQNVTFRCDPISEHNRLYWYRQTLGQGPEFLTYFQNEAQLEKSRLLSDRFSAERPKGSFSTLEIQRTEQGDSAMYLCASSFAGITYEQYFGPGTRLTVT.

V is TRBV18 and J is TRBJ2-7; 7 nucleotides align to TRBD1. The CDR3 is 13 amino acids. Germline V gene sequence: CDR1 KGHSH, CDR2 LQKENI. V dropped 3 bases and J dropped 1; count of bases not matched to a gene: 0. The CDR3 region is CASSPRGSYEQYV. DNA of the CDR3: TGTGCCAGCTCACCCAGGGGGTCCTACGAGCAGTACGTC.

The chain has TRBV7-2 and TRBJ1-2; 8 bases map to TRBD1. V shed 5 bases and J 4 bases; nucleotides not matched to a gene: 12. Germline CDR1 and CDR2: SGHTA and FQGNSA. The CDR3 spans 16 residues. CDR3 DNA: TGTGCCAGCAGCCCAACCTCCAGGGGGCTCGGCTATGGCTACACCTTC. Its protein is CASSPTSRGLGYGYTF.

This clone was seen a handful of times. In DNA, the CDR3 is TGTGCCAGCAGCCAAGGGACAGGGCTTAATGAAAAACTGTTTTTT. Its translation: CASSQGTGLNEKLFF. The J gene is TRBJ1-4, the V gene TRBV7-9; 9 bases map to TRBD1. Germline lookup yields CDR1 SEHNR and CDR2 FQNEAQ (reference sequence). CDR3 length equals 15 residues. V was pared by 5 bases and J by 4 bases, with 5 bases of the junction left unmatched.

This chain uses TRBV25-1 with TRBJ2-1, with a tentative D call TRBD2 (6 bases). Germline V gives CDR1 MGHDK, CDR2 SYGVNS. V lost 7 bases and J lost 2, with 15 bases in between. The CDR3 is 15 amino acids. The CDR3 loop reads CASTVGGIAYNEQFF. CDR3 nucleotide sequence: TGTGCCAGCACCGTTGGGGGGATCGCCTACAATGAGCAGTTCTTC. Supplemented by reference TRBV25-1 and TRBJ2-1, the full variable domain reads EADIYQTPRYLVIGTGKKITLECSQTMGHDKMYWYQQDPGMELHLIHYSYGVNSTEKGDLSSESTVSRIRTEHFPLTLESARPSHTSQYLCASTVGGIAYNEQFFGPGTRLTVL.

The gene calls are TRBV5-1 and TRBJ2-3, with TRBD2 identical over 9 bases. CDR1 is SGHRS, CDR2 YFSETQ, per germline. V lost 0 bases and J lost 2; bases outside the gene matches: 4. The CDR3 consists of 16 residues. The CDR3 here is CASSLGGGGPTDTQYF. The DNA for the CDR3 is TGCGCCAGCAGCTTGGGCGGGGGGGGCCCCACAGATACGCAGTATTTT.

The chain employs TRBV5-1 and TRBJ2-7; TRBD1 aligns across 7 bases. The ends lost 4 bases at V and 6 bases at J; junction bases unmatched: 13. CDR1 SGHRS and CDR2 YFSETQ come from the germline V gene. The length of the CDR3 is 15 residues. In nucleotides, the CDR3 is TGCGCCAGCAGCCCCGGGACAGTCTCTTCGGGCGAGCAGTACTTC. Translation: CASSPGTVSSGEQYF.

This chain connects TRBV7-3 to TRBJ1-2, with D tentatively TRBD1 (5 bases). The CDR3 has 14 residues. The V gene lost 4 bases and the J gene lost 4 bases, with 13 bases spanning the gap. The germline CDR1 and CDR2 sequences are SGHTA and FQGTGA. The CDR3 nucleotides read TGTGCCAGCAGCTCCGATGGGGGAGGCTATGGCTACACCTTC. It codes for CASSSDGGGYGYTF.

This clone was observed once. The CDR3 sequence: CASSPGSGAPYEQYV. CDR3 DNA sequence: TGTGCCAGCTCACCCGGGTCAGGGGCACCCTACGAGCAGTACGTC. V gene TRBV18 combines with J gene TRBJ2-7, with a tentative D call TRBD1 (6 bases). V was pared by 3 bases and J by 2 bases, with 14 bases between. CDR3 length: 15 residues. Germline CDR1 reads KGHSH; CDR2 reads LQKENI.

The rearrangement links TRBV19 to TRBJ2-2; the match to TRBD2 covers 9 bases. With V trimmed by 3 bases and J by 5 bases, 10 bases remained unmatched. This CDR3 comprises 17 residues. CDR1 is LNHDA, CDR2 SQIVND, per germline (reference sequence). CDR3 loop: CASSISRGRAFTGELFF. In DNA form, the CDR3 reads TGTGCCAGTAGTATTTCGCGCGGGAGGGCCTTTACCGGGGAGCTGTTTTTT.

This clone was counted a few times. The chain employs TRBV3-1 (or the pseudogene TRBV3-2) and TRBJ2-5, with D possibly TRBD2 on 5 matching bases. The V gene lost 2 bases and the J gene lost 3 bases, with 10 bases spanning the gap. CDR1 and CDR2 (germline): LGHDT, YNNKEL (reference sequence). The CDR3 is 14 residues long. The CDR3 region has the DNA TGTGCCAGCAGCCAATTCGGGCGGGAAGAGACCCAGTACTTC. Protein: CASSQFGREETQYF.

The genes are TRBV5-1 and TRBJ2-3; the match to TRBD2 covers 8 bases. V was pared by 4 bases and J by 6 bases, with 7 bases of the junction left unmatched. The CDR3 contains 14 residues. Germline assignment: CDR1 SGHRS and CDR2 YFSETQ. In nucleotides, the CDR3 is TGCGCCAGCAGCAGCGGGGGCGCAGAGGATACGCAGTATTTT. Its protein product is CASSSGGAEDTQYF.

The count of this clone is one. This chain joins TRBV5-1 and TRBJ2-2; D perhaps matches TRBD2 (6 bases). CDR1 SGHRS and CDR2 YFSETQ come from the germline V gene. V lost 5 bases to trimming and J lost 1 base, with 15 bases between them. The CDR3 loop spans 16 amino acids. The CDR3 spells CASREQGLGNTGELFF. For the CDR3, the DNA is TGCGCCAGCAGGGAGCAGGGACTTGGGAACACCGGGGAGCTGTTTTTT. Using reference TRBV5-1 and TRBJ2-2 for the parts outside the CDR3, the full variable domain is KAGVTQTPRYLIKTRGQQVTLSCSPISGHRSVSWYQQTPGQGLQFLFEYFSETQRNKGNFPGRFSGRQFSNSRSEMNVSTLELGDSALYLCASREQGLGNTGELFFGEGSRLTVL.

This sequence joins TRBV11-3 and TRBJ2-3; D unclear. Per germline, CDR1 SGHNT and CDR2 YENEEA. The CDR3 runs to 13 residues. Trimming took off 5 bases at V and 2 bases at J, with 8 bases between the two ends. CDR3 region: CASSPRVTDTQYF. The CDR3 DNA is TGTGCCAGCAGCCCTCGAGTCACAGATACGCAGTATTTT.